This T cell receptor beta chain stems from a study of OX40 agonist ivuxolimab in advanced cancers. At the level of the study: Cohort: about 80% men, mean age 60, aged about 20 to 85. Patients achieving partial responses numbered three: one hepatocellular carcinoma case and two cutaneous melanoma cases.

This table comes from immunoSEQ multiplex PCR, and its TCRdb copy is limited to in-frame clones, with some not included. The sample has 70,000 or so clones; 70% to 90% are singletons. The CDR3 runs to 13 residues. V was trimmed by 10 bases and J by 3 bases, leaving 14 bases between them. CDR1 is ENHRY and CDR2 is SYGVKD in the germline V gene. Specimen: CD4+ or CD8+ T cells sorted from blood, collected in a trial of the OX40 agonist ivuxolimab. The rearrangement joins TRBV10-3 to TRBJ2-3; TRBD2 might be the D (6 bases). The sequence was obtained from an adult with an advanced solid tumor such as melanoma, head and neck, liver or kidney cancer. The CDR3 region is CATYSGETDTQYF. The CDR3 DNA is TGTGCCACCTACTCGGGGGAGACAGATACGCAGTATTTT.